The 14 T cell receptor beta chains below were found in one sample sequenced in a study of T cell responses to AZD1222 COVID-19 vaccine. Method: immunoSEQ multiplex PCR; TCRdb's copy keeps in-frame clones and lacks some. The sample lists some 120,000 clones, 70% to 85% seen once, with over 25% in the top ten. The sequences come from peripheral blood, collected 28 days after the second AZD1222 dose. The receptor source for this set is an adult who received the AZD1222 COVID-19 vaccine.

V is TRBV6-5 and J is TRBJ1-2, with 7 bases identical to TRBD1. The CDR3 sequence is 15 residues long. Germline assignment: CDR1 MNHEY and CDR2 SVGAGI. The V segment lost 0 bases and the J segment 8 bases; nucleotides outside the gene matches: 9. The CDR3 reads CASSYSGQGVWGYTF. CDR3 bases: TGTGCCAGCAGTTACTCGGGTCAGGGGGTTTGGGGCTACACCTTC.

The chain uses TRBV5-4 and TRBJ2-1; 7 nucleotides match TRBD2. Trimming removed 1 base from V and 0 bases from J; junction bases left unmatched: 7. Per the germline V gene, CDR1 is SGHNT and CDR2 is YYREEE (reference sequence). CDR3 length: 17 residues. CDR3 protein: CASSLPPGGGSYNEQFF. The CDR3 DNA is TGTGCCAGCAGCTTGCCTCCGGGCGGGGGCTCCTACAATGAGCAGTTCTTC.

Here the CDR3 reads CASSGAGEALWGAFF. CDR3 coding DNA: TGTGCCAGCAGCGGGGCAGGGGAGGCCCTTTGGGGGGCTTTCTTT. The chain recombines TRBV5-6 with TRBJ1-1; a weak D match, TRBD1 (6 bases). This CDR3 spans 15 amino acids. Germline lookup yields CDR1 SGHDT and CDR2 YYEEEE. The V end lost 4 bases, the J end lost 11 bases, and 24 bases lay between the germline ends.

CDR3 in amino acids: CASSLGRASIEKLFF. As DNA, the CDR3 is TGTGCCAGCAGCTTGGGCAGGGCGTCGATTGAAAAACTGTTTTTT. The rearrangement joins TRBV7-8 to TRBJ1-4; D might be TRBD1 (5 bases). Trimming removed 3 bases from V and 7 bases from J, with 15 bases in between. The CDR3 has 15 amino acids. Germline lookup yields CDR1 SGHVS and CDR2 FQNEAQ.

The chain recombines TRBV19 with TRBJ2-7; D call uncertain. CDR1 is LNHDA, CDR2 SQIVND, per germline (reference sequence). The length of the CDR3 is 16 residues. V was pared by 7 bases and J by 0 bases, with 19 bases between. For the CDR3, the DNA is TGTGCCAGTACCGTTTATGGGTCCATCTACTCCTACGAGCAGTACTTC. Translated: CASTVYGSIYSYEQYF.

This clone occurred once. This sequence joins TRBV28 and TRBJ1-5; D gene ambiguous. Trimming removed 5 bases from V and 4 bases from J, with 12 bases in between. The CDR3 totals 14 residues. CDR1 and CDR2 from the germline V gene are MDHEN and SYDVKM. The CDR3 DNA sequence: TGTGCCAGCAGTGGAATAGTCCCAAATCAGCCCCAGCATTTT. Protein: CASSGIVPNQPQHF.

The genes are TRBV11-2 and TRBJ2-7; D is perhaps TRBD1 (6 bases). CDR1 and CDR2 from the germline V gene are SGHAT and FQNNGV. Trimming shortened V by 6 bases and J by 3 bases, and 18 bases separated the two germline ends. There are 15 residues in the CDR3. The CDR3 reads CASSFAQGHLYEQYF. CDR3 bases: TGTGCCAGCAGTTTCGCGCAGGGACACCTCTACGAGCAGTACTTC.

This rearrangement joins TRBV5-1 to TRBJ2-5; TRBD2 aligns across 8 bases. The CDR3 is made up of 14 amino acids. Germline lookup yields CDR1 SGHRS and CDR2 YFSETQ. V lost 2 bases and J lost 5; bases outside the gene matches: 5. DNA for the CDR3: TGCGCCAGCAGCTTCGGGGGGGCCCCGGAGACCCAGTACTTC. It codes for CASSFGGAPETQYF.

In its sample, this clone was seen a few times. This chain uses TRBV28 with TRBJ1-2; D not resolved. The V gene's germline CDR1 is MDHEN and CDR2 SYDVKM. Trimming removed 6 bases from V and 1 base from J, with 9 bases in between. CDR3 size: 13 residues. In nucleotides, the CDR3 is TGTGCCAGCAGCAACAGCCATAACTATGGCTACACCTTC. As protein: CASSNSHNYGYTF.

This chain links TRBV27 with TRBJ1-1, with 8 bases lining up with TRBD1. J lost 7 bases, V lost 9 bases, and 10 bases had no gene match. The CDR3 is made up of 13 amino acids. Germline V gene data show CDR1 as MNHEY and CDR2 as SMNVEV (reference sequence). The CDR3 coding sequence is TGTGCCAGTCGTACAGGGGGGGCCCTTGAAGCTTTCTTT. It encodes CASRTGGALEAFF.

Points on this clone: Germline is not matched at one junction end, which may reflect a read error. The genes are TRBV7-7 and TRBJ2-1; D is possibly TRBD1 (6 bases). In germline, CDR1 is SSHAT, CDR2 FNYEAQ (reference sequence). The CDR3 consists of 13 residues. CDR3 residues: CASSPAGGREQFF. In nucleotides, the CDR3 is TGTGCTAGCAGCCCGGCTGGGGGCCGGGAGCAGTTCTTC.

The rearrangement uses TRBV30 and TRBJ1-2, with 11 bases matching TRBD1. CDR3 length: 15 amino acids. V dropped 5 bases and J dropped 5; count of bases not matched to a gene: 10. The V gene's germline CDR1 is GTSNPN and CDR2 SVGIG (reference sequence). CDR3 residues: CAWCRDRGKLYGYTF. The DNA for the CDR3 is TGTGCCTGGTGCCGGGACAGGGGGAAACTTTATGGCTACACCTTC.

The chain recombines TRBV27 with TRBJ1-2; unclear D gene. CDR3 size: 16 residues. The V end lost 1 base, the J end lost 3 bases, and 15 bases lay between the germline ends. Germline V lookup: CDR1 MNHEY, CDR2 SMNVEV (reference sequence). This CDR3 reads CASSLLGLERDYGYTF. CDR3 nucleotides: TGTGCCAGCAGTTTATTAGGGTTAGAAAGGGACTATGGCTACACCTTC.

V and J are TRBV3-1 (or the pseudogene TRBV3-2) and TRBJ1-3; tentative D call: TRBD1 (5 bases). This CDR3 spans 18 amino acids. The germline V and J ends were trimmed by 4 bases and 1 base, with 20 bases remaining between them. Germline V lookup: CDR1 LGHDT, CDR2 YNNKEL (reference sequence). CDR3 sequence (DNA): TGTGCCAGCAGCCTCTCCGGGACCCCGGATGTGTCTGGAAACACCATATATTTT. As protein: CASSLSGTPDVSGNTIYF.